This T cell receptor beta chain was recovered during a study of cytomegalovirus exposure and HLA in healthy donors. Notes on the study in general: The analysis excluded some indistinguishable V segments, including TRBV6-2 and TRBV6-3. When analyzed later, a missense DCLRE1C variant was found to be linked to TCR beta V- and J-gene trimming.

Germline CDR1 MNHEY, CDR2 SVGAGI. Trimming took off 5 bases at V and 1 base at J, with 14 bases between the two ends. The CDR3 covers 15 residues. Primers for the PCR totalled 60 Vbeta and 13 Jbeta. Data came from immunoSEQ multiplex PCR; TCRdb stores just in-frame clones and leaves some out. The sample holds 100,000 to 150,000 clones. Notes on this clone: As yet, its antigen is unknown.

The specimen was PBMCs. This TCR derives from a man aged 18 to 35 in good health and CMV-seronegative. The chain recombines TRBV6-5 with TRBJ1-1; tentative D call: TRBD1 (6 bases). The CDR3 DNA sequence: TGTGCCAGCAGTCCCCGGTTGGACAGGAACACTGAAGCTTTCTTT. It translates to CASSPRLDRNTEAFF.